This TCR beta chain appears in the sequencing data of a study of cytomegalovirus exposure and HLA in healthy donors. The CDR3 totals 14 residues. Primers included in the PCR were 60 Vbeta and 13 Jbeta primers. Here immunoSEQ multiplex PCR was the method, and the copy in TCRdb shows in-frame clones only, minus some. The sample holds about 100,000 clones, roughly three quarters seen once. The chain couples TRBV12-1 to TRBJ1-2. TRBV12-1 constitutes a pseudogene. Material for sequencing was PBMCs. The receptor was isolated from a woman aged 45-59 years in good health and CMV-seropositive. The CDR3 bases are TGTGCCAGCAGCTTCCCCCCGGGGGTCGAGGGCTACACCTTC. Translation: CASSFPPGVEGYTF.